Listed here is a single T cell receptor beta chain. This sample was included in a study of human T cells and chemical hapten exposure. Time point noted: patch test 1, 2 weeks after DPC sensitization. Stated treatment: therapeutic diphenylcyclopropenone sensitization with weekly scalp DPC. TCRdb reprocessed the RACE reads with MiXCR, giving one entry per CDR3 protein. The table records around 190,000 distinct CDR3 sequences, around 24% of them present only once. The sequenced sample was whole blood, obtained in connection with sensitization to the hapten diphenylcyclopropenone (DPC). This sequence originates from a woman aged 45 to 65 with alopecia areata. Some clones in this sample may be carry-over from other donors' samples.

The CDR3 reads CSVVVNTEAFF. In nucleotides, the CDR3 is TGCAGCGTTGTGGTTAACACTGAAGCTTTCTTT. This chain connects TRBV29-1 to TRBJ1-1; D unresolved. In germline, CDR1 is SQVTM, CDR2 ANQGSEA. V was shortened by 4 bases and J by 2 bases, with 5 bases between the two germline ends. There are 11 residues in the CDR3.